Each of the 17 T cell receptor beta chains below was sequenced from the same sample in a study of T cell responses to AZD1222 COVID-19 vaccine. TCRdb's copy holds only in-frame clones and misses some; the assay was immunoSEQ multiplex PCR. The table includes 95,000 to 110,000 clones, about 94% detected once. The starting material was peripheral blood, obtained on day 0 of AZD1222 vaccination. Receptors originate from an adult in good health.

This sequence joins TRBV25-1 and TRBJ1-2; D gene unclear. The V gene lost 3 bases and the J gene lost 6 bases, with 17 bases spanning the gap. The germline V gene has CDR1 MGHDK and CDR2 SYGVNS. The CDR3 runs to 15 residues. Written as DNA, the CDR3 is TGTGCCAGCAGTGAGCCCGGGCTTAACGGGGATGGCTACACCTTC. Translated, it gives CASSEPGLNGDGYTF.

The chain links TRBV5-1 to TRBJ1-1; possible D gene TRBD1, 6 bases. Germline lookup yields CDR1 SGHRS and CDR2 YFSETQ. The CDR3 has 15 residues. Trimming cost V 4 bases and J 0 bases, with 13 bases left between them. The CDR3 here is CASSQGTGMNTEAFF. In nucleotides, the CDR3 is TGCGCCAGCAGCCAAGGAACAGGGATGAACACTGAAGCTTTCTTT.

The V gene is TRBV7-9, the J gene TRBJ1-1; 7 nucleotides match TRBD1. The CDR3 is 15 amino acids. Germline CDR1 and CDR2: SEHNR and FQNEAQ (reference sequence). J lost 6 bases, V lost 6 bases, and 13 bases had no gene match. The CDR3 is CASRPNGQVESEAFF. The CDR3 nucleotides read TGTGCCAGCAGACCAAACGGACAGGTAGAGTCTGAAGCTTTCTTT.

V usage is TRBV12-5 and J usage is TRBJ1-5; TRBD1 is a possible D gene (6 bases). With 2 bases removed from V and 6 bases from J, the gap between germline ends came to 11 bases. The germline gives CDR1 LGHNT, CDR2 FRNRAP. CDR3 size: 14 residues. The CDR3 loop reads CASGLTGLAQPQHF. CDR3 DNA: TGTGCTAGTGGTTTGACAGGGTTGGCTCAGCCCCAGCATTTT.

V gene TRBV27 combines with J gene TRBJ2-7; D call uncertain. The germline V gene encodes CDR1 MNHEY and CDR2 SMNVEV (reference sequence). V lost 6 bases and J 2 bases, leaving 11 bases between the germline ends. The CDR3 is made up of 13 amino acids. CDR3 DNA: TGTGCCAGCAGCCTCTCAGGCGCCTACGAGCAGTACTTC. Protein: CASSLSGAYEQYF.

The chain recombines TRBV5-6 with TRBJ1-3; D might be TRBD1 (5 bases). CDR3 length: 15 residues. V lost 0 bases to trimming and J lost 4 bases, with 11 bases between them. Germline loops: CDR1 SGHDT, CDR2 YYEEEE. The DNA of the CDR3 is TGTGCCAGCAGCTTGGGTCAGGGTCCAGGAAACACCATATATTTT. Translated: CASSLGQGPGNTIYF.

This chain joins TRBV24-1 and TRBJ2-3; 9 positions agree with TRBD2. CDR3 length: 14 residues. Germline V gene lookup returns CDR1 KGHDR and CDR2 SFDVKD. The trim removed 7 bases at V and 4 bases at J, leaving 5 bases unmatched. The CDR3 loop reads CATRLAGESDTQYF. The CDR3 DNA is TGTGCCACCAGATTAGCGGGAGAATCAGATACGCAGTATTTT.

The chain employs TRBV10-3 and TRBJ2-1; D not certain. The CDR3 loop spans 16 amino acids. V lost 4 bases and J 8 bases, leaving 21 bases between the germline ends. Per germline, CDR1 ENHRY and CDR2 SYGVKD. The DNA of the CDR3 is TGTGCCATCAGTGGGATCGATAGTAGGTCCGGCGATGAGCAGTTCTTC. Translating it yields CAISGIDSRSGDEQFF.

The CDR3 loop reads CSVFGTSGRTYEQYF. The CDR3 coding sequence is TGCAGCGTCTTCGGGACTAGCGGGAGGACCTACGAGCAGTACTTC. The V and J genes are TRBV29-1 and TRBJ2-7; TRBD2 matches 15 bases. The CDR3 is made up of 15 amino acids. J gave up 2 bases and V 6 bases, and 5 bases lay outside the gene matches. Germline assignment: CDR1 SQVTM and CDR2 ANQGSEA.

The J gene is TRBJ2-7, the V gene TRBV6-5, with 8 bases lining up with TRBD2. Germline CDR1 MNHEY, CDR2 SVGAGI. The CDR3 runs 15 residues. V shed 5 bases and J 2 bases; nucleotides not matched to a gene: 8. CDR3 region: CASSLSGTQTYEQYF. CDR3 bases: TGTGCCAGCAGTCTTAGCGGGACCCAGACCTACGAGCAGTACTTC.

The V and J genes are TRBV30 and TRBJ1-3, with TRBD1 matching 9 bases. Germline values: CDR1 GTSNPN, CDR2 SVGIG (reference sequence). The CDR3 runs 14 residues. Trimming at V came to 1 base and at J to 4 bases, leaving 2 bases not matched to a gene. The CDR3 DNA is TGTGCCTGGAGTGGGACAGGGGAGGGAAACACCATATATTTT. Residues: CAWSGTGEGNTIYF.

This clone was counted a single time. The chain combines TRBV18 with TRBJ2-1, with 12 bases lining up with TRBD2. In germline, CDR1 is KGHSH, CDR2 LQKENI. CDR3 length: 16 amino acids. Unmatched junction bases numbered 6, after V lost 3 bases and J lost 6 bases. The CDR3 region has the DNA TGTGCCAGCTCACCCCTAGCGGGAGGGTCGGGCAATGAGCAGTTCTTC. This sequence encodes CASSPLAGGSGNEQFF.

The chain carries TRBV9 and TRBJ2-3, with 8 bases fitting TRBD1. Germline V CDR1 and CDR2: SGDLS, YYNGEE. The CDR3 covers 17 residues. V trimming: 3 bases; J trimming: 1 base; junction bases outside the gene matches: 10. In nucleotides, the CDR3 is TGTGCCAGCAGCGCCGGACAAACAGGGGGTGGCACAGATACGCAGTATTTT. Protein product: CASSAGQTGGGTDTQYF.

Points on this clone: Within the sample, other DNA sequences also encode this same CDR3. The rearrangement joins TRBV2 to TRBJ2-5; D not certain. The CDR3 consists of 11 residues. Germline CDR1 and CDR2: SNHLY and FYNNEI. V was cut by 3 bases and J by 5 bases, with 4 bases left in between. CDR3: CASSESETQYF. DNA of the CDR3: TGTGCCAGCAGTGAGTCGGAGACCCAGTACTTC. The entire variable domain, with the rest obtained from reference TRBV2 and TRBJ2-5, is as follows: EPEVTQTPSHQVTQMGQEVILRCVPISNHLYFYWYRQILGQKVEFLVSFYNNEISEKSEIFDDQFSVERPDGSNFTLKIRSTKLEDSAMYFCASSESETQYFGPGTRLLVL.

The CDR3 spells CSALAPGDEQYF. CDR3 DNA sequence: TGCAGCGCCTTAGCTCCGGGTGACGAGCAGTACTTC. The rearrangement links TRBV29-1 to TRBJ2-7; D gene ambiguous. The V gene lost 7 bases and the J gene lost 5 bases, with 15 bases spanning the gap. Germline assignment: CDR1 SQVTM and CDR2 ANQGSEA. CDR3 length equals 12 residues.

This rearrangement joins TRBV2 to TRBJ2-2; D may be TRBD2 (6 bases). The CDR3 extends over 15 amino acids. The germline CDR1 and CDR2 sequences are SNHLY and FYNNEI. The germline V and J ends were trimmed by 6 bases and 0 bases, with 11 bases remaining between them. CDR3 region: CASSKTSTNTGELFF. For the CDR3, the DNA is TGTGCCAGCAGCAAGACTAGTACGAACACCGGGGAGCTGTTTTTT.

The count of this clone is one. This chain joins TRBV27 and TRBJ1-2; TRBD1 is a possible D gene (6 bases). The CDR3 has 14 amino acids. Germline assignment: CDR1 MNHEY and CDR2 SMNVEV (reference sequence). V was shortened by 4 bases and J by 5 bases, with 14 bases between the two germline ends. CDR3: CASSSNREGYGYTF. CDR3 coding DNA: TGTGCCAGCAGTTCAAACAGGGAAGGGTATGGCTACACCTTC.